This T cell receptor beta chain originates from a study of OX40 agonist ivuxolimab in advanced cancers. The overall study: The study treated patients with ivuxolimab, an agonistic anti-OX40 (CD134) antibody. Age averaged 60 years (range roughly 20 to 90), and just over 80% were male. Study-wide findings and caveats: Clonal expansion by week 6 occurred in CD4+ and CD8+ blood T cells (at 0.1 to 3.0 mg/kg).

The CDR3 sequence is 14 residues long. V was clipped by 5 bases and J by 0 bases, with 9 bases between them. Germline CDR1 is SEHNR and CDR2 is FQNEAQ (reference sequence). In the case of this clone: Antigen specificity is unknown.

Clones were sequenced by immunoSEQ multiplex PCR, and TCRdb holds only the in-frame ones, with some missing. The sample records 97,000 or so clones, nearly 90% being singletons. The sample here was CD4+ or CD8+ T cells sorted from blood, taken in a trial of the OX40 agonist ivuxolimab. This chain uses TRBV7-9 with TRBJ2-3, with D maybe TRBD2 (5 bases). This receptor was identified in an adult with an advanced solid tumor such as melanoma, head and neck, liver or kidney cancer. CDR3 sequence reads: CASSALASTDTQYF. In nucleotides, the CDR3 is TGTGCCAGCAGCGCGTTAGCGAGCACAGATACGCAGTATTTT.